Below, 14 T cell receptor beta chains from the same sample are listed, as sequenced in a study of cytomegalovirus exposure and HLA in healthy donors. The PCR contained 60 Vbeta and 13 Jbeta primers. Profiled with immunoSEQ multiplex PCR; TCRdb holds only in-frame clones, not every one. The table shows just over 150,000 clones, with roughly 70% occurring only once. Sequencing was done on a sample of PBMCs. Receptors were obtained from a man aged 40-55 years in good health and CMV-seropositive.

This clone was seen a handful of times. The V gene is TRBV4-1, the J gene TRBJ1-1; 8 bases match TRBD1. The CDR3 has 15 amino acids. Germline-derived CDR1 and CDR2 are MGHRA and YSYEKL. Unmatched junction bases numbered 4, after V lost 0 bases and J lost 4 bases. CDR3 nucleotide sequence: TGCGCCAGCAGCCAAGATTCCGGACAGGGCACTGAAGCTTTCTTT. Translating gives CASSQDSGQGTEAFF.

There are a few counts of this clone. The chain employs TRBV6-5 and TRBJ1-4, with 7 bases that match TRBD1. Germline CDR1 and CDR2: MNHEY and SVGAGI. V was pared by 4 bases and J by 8 bases, with 1 base of the junction left unmatched. The CDR3 covers 12 residues. The CDR3 is CASSSDREKLFF. The CDR3 DNA reads as TGTGCCAGCAGTTCGGACAGGGAAAAACTGTTTTTT.

This clone was detected once. The CDR3 DNA reads as TGTGCCAGCAGCGGGATCGGACTAGCGGAATACTACGAGCAGTACTTC. It specifies CASSGIGLAEYYEQYF. The chain uses TRBV14 and TRBJ2-7; 10 nucleotides line up with TRBD2. Germline V gene data show CDR1 as SGHDN and CDR2 as FVKESK. The CDR3 extends over 16 amino acids. V gave up 5 bases and J gave up 3 bases; unmatched junction bases: 10.

The chain is built from TRBV6-5 and TRBJ2-2; 8 nucleotides align to TRBD1. Germline assignment: CDR1 MNHEY and CDR2 SVGAGI. The CDR3 is 14 amino acids. The V and J ends lost 3 bases and 6 bases, in that order; junction bases with no gene match: 3. CDR3 coding DNA: TGTGCCAGCAGTTATTCGACAGGGGCCGGGGAGCTGTTTTTT. This translates into CASSYSTGAGELFF.

V gene TRBV29-1 combines with J gene TRBJ2-7; no reliable D call. The germline V and J ends were trimmed by 6 bases and 10 bases, with 13 bases remaining between them. CDR1 is SQVTM and CDR2 is ANQGSEA in the germline V gene. The CDR3 runs 10 residues. CDR3 nucleotides: TGCAGCGTACAAGACGGGTTCCAGTACTTC. This gives the protein CSVQDGFQYF.

This clone was seen more than once but under ten times. The chain employs TRBV6-5 and TRBJ1-2; TRBD1 might be the D (5 bases). The CDR3 sequence is 13 residues long. V lost 4 bases, J lost 8 bases, and 14 bases lay in between. The germline CDR1 and CDR2 sequences are MNHEY and SVGAGI. The CDR3 sequence is CASSWGAGEGYTF. The CDR3 DNA reads TGTGCCAGCAGTTGGGGCGCGGGGGAAGGCTACACCTTC.

This sequence joins TRBV2 and TRBJ2-7; D is unresolved. The germline V gene has CDR1 SNHLY and CDR2 FYNNEI. With 6 bases removed from V and 3 bases from J, the gap between germline ends came to 15 bases. The CDR3 covers 14 residues. Written as DNA, the CDR3 is TGTGCCAGCAGAATTGACTCCCACTTCTACGAGCAGTACTTC. Translated: CASRIDSHFYEQYF.

The chain couples TRBV4-3 to TRBJ1-2; D might be TRBD1 (5 bases). V was trimmed by 0 bases and J by 5 bases, leaving 13 bases between them. There are 15 residues in the CDR3. Germline assignment: CDR1 LGHNA and CDR2 YSLEER. The CDR3 nucleotides are TGCGCCAGCAGCCAAGACAACCGACAGACGTATGGCTACACCTTC. Protein product: CASSQDNRQTYGYTF.

The V gene is TRBV28, the J gene TRBJ2-6, with 11 bases identical to TRBD1. The CDR3 has 17 residues. V shed 2 bases, J shed 1 base, and the junction held 1 base outside the gene matches. Looked up from germline, CDR1 is MDHEN and CDR2 is SYDVKM. The CDR3 sequence: CASSLGTGGSGANVLTF. CDR3 sequence (DNA): TGTGCCAGCAGTTTAGGGACAGGGGGTTCTGGGGCCAACGTCCTGACTTTC.

This clone was seen a handful of times. The chain couples TRBV7-6 to TRBJ1-2, with 10 bases matching TRBD1. V shed 5 bases and J 7 bases; nucleotides not matched to a gene: 7. CDR3 size: 14 residues. Looked up from germline, CDR1 is SGHVS and CDR2 is FNYEAQ. Here the CDR3 reads CASSDRQGAGGYTF. The CDR3 DNA is TGTGCCAGCAGCGATCGACAGGGGGCTGGTGGCTACACCTTC. Variable domain in full (rest from reference TRBV7-6 and TRBJ1-2): GAGVSQSPRYKVTKRGQDVALRCDPISGHVSLYWYRQALGQGPEFLTYFNYEAQQDKSGLPNDRFSAERPEGSISTLTIQRTEQRDSAMYRCASSDRQGAGGYTFGSGTRLTVV.

The gene calls are TRBV25-1 and TRBJ2-1; 7 positions match TRBD2. Germline V lookup: CDR1 MGHDK, CDR2 SYGVNS. This CDR3 spans 15 amino acids. The V gene end was trimmed by 4 bases and the J gene end by 4 bases; junction bases not matched to a gene: 7. The CDR3 protein is CASSVTGGTYNEQFF. The CDR3 bases are TGTGCCAGCAGTGTCACCGGGGGGACGTACAATGAGCAGTTCTTC.

The chain uses TRBV6-5 and TRBJ2-3; 10 positions agree with TRBD1. The CDR3 is 16 residues long. Trimming removed 0 bases from V and 3 bases from J; junction bases left unmatched: 3. In germline, CDR1 is MNHEY, CDR2 SVGAGI. In nucleotides, the CDR3 is TGTGCCAGCAGTTACTCGAGGGACAGGGGTACAGATACGCAGTATTTT. It specifies CASSYSRDRGTDTQYF.

This clone turned up a few times. The CDR3 DNA follows: TGTGCCAGCAGCCCCGGACTAATGAACACTGAAGCTTTCTTT. Translated, it gives CASSPGLMNTEAFF. The gene calls are TRBV9 and TRBJ1-1; no reliable D call. V lost 4 bases, J lost 0 bases, and 10 bases lay in between. The germline CDR1 and CDR2 sequences are SGDLS and YYNGEE. This CDR3 spans 14 amino acids.

This clone has only a few counts. The chain couples TRBV19 to TRBJ1-6, with 8 bases aligning to TRBD1. V was clipped by 11 bases and J by 4 bases; unmatched bases: 4. The germline CDR1 and CDR2 sequences are LNHDA and SQIVND (reference sequence). The CDR3 length is 13 residues. CDR3 DNA sequence: TGTGCCGGGGGGGACAGGTATAATTCACCCCTCCACTTT. Amino acid sequence: CAGGDRYNSPLHF.